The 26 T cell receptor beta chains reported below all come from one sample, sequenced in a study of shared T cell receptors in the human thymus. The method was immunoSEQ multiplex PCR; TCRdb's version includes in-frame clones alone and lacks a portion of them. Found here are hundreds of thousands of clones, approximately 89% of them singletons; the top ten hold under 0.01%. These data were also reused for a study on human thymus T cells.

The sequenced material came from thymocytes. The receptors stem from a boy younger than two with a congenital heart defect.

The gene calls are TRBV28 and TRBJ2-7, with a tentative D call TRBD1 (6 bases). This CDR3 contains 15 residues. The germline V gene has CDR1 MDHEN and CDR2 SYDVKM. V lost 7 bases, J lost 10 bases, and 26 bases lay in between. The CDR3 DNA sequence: TGTGCCAGCACCCCCCTCCGCTCCGGGATTGGGGGCCAGTACTTC. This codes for CASTPLRSGIGGQYF.

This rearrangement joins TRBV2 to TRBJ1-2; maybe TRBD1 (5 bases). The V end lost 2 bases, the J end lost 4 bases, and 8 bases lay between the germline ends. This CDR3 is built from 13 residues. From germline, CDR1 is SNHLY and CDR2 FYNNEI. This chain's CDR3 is CASSESRGYGYTF. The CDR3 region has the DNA TGTGCCAGCAGTGAAAGTAGGGGCTATGGCTACACCTTC. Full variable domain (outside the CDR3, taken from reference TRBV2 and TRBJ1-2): EPEVTQTPSHQVTQMGQEVILRCVPISNHLYFYWYRQILGQKVEFLVSFYNNEISEKSEIFDDQFSVERPDGSNFTLKIRSTKLEDSAMYFCASSESRGYGYTFGSGTRLTVV.

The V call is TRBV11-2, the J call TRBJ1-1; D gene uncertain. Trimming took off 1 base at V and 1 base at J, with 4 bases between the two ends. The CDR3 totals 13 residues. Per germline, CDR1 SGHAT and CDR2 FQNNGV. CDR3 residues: CASSLARNTEAFF. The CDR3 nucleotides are TGTGCCAGCAGCTTAGCCCGGAACACTGAAGCTTTCTTT.

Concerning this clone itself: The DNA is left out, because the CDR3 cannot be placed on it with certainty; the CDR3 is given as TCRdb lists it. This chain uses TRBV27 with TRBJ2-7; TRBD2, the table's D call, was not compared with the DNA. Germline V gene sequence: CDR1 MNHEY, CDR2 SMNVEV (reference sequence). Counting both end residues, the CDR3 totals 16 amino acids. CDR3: CASSLSLRGGSYEQYF.

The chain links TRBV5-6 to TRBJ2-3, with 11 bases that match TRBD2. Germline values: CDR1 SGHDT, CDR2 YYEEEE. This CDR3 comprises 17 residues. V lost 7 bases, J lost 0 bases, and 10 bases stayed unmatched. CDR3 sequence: CASFRLAGFPSTDTQYF. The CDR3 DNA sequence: TGTGCCAGCTTCAGACTAGCGGGGTTCCCGAGCACAGATACGCAGTATTTT.

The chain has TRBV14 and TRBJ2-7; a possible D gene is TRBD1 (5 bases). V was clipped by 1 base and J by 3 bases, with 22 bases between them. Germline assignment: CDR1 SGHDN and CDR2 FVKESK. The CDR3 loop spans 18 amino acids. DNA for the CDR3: TGTGCCAGCAGCCAAGCGGGTAGCTACAGGATCCATGACTACGAGCAGTACTTC. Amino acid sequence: CASSQAGSYRIHDYEQYF.

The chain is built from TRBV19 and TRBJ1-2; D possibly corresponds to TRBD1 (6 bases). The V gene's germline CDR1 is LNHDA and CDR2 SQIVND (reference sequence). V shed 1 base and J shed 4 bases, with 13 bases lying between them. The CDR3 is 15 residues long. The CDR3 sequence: CASSIGRDISYGYTF. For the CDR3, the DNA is TGTGCCAGTAGTATAGGCCGGGACATATCCTATGGCTACACCTTC.

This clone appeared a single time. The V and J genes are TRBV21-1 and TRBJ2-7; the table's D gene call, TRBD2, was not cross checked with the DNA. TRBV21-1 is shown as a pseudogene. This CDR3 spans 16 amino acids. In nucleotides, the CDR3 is TGTGCCAGCAGCCCCCCGGAGGGAGACACCTCCTACGAGCAGTACTTC. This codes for CASSPPEGDTSYEQYF.

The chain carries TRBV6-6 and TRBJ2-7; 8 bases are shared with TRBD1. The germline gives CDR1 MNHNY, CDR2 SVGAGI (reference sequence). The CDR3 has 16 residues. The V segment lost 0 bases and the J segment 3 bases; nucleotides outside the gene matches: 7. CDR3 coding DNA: TGTGCCAGCAGTTACTCCATAGGACAGGGAGACTACGAGCAGTACTTC. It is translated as CASSYSIGQGDYEQYF.

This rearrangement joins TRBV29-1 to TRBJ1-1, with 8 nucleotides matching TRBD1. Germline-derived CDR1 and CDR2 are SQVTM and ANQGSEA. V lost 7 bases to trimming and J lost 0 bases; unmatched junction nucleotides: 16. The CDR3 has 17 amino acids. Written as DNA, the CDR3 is TGCAGCGCCCCAGCGGACAGGGCCACTTTCATGAACACTGAAGCTTTCTTT. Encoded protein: CSAPADRATFMNTEAFF. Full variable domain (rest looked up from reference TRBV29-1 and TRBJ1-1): SAVISQKPSRDICQRGTSLTIQCQVDSQVTMMFWYRQQPGQSLTLIATANQGSEATYESGFVIDKFPISRPNLTFSTLTVSNMSPEDSSIYLCSAPADRATFMNTEAFFGQGTRLTVV.

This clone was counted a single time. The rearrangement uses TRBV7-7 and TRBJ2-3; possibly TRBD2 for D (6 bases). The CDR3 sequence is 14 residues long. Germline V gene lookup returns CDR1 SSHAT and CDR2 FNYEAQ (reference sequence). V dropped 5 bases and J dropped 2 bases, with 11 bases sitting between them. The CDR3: CASSPGLSTDTQYF. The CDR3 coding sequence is TGTGCCAGCAGCCCGGGACTTTCCACAGATACGCAGTATTTT.

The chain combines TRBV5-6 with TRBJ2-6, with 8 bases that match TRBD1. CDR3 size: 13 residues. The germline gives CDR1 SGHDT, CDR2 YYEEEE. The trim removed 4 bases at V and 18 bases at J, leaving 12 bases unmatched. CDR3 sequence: CASSNGQGGIPTF. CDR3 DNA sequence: TGTGCCAGCAGCAACGGACAGGGCGGGATTCCGACTTTC.

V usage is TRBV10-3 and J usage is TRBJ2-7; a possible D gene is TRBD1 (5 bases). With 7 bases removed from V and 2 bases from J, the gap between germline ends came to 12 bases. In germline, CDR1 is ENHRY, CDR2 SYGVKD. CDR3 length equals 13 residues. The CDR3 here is CAIKATDTYEQYF. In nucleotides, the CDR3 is TGTGCCATCAAAGCGACAGACACCTACGAGCAGTACTTC.

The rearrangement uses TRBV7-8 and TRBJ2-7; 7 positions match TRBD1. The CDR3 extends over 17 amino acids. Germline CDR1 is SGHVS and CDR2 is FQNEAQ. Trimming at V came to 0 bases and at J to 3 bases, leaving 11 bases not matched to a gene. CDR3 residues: CASSLALRQGDNYEQYF. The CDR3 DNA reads TGTGCCAGCAGCTTAGCGCTACGACAGGGAGATAACTACGAGCAGTACTTC.

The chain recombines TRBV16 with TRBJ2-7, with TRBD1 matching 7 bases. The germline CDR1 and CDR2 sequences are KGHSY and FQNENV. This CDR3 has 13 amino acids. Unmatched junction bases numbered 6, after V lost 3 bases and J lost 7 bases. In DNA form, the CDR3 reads TGTGCCAGCAGCCACCAAGGGGGCCTAGAGCAGTACTTC. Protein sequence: CASSHQGGLEQYF. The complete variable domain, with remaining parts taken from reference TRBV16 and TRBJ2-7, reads GEEVAQTPKHLVRGEGQKAKLYCAPIKGHSYVFWYQQVLKNEFKFLISFQNENVFDETGMPKERFSAKCLPNSPCSLEIQATKLEDSAVYFCASSHQGGLEQYFGPGTRLTVT.

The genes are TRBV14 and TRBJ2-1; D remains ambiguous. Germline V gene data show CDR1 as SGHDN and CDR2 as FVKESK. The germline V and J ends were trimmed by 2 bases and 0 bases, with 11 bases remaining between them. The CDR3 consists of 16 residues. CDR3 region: CASSQLLFSSYNEQFF. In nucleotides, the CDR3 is TGTGCCAGCAGCCAACTACTCTTTAGCTCCTACAATGAGCAGTTCTTC.

The CDR3 protein is CASSFRDNEQFF. The DNA of the CDR3 is TGTGCCAGCAGCTTCAGGGATAATGAGCAGTTCTTC. This chain links TRBV5-6 with TRBJ2-1, with D possibly being TRBD1 (5 bases). From germline, CDR1 is SGHDT and CDR2 YYEEEE. The CDR3 is 12 residues long. The V end lost 2 bases, the J end lost 7 bases, and 7 bases lay between the germline ends. The full variable domain, in which reference TRBV5-6 and TRBJ2-1 provide the parts outside the CDR3, is DAGVTQSPTHLIKTRGQQVTLRCSPKSGHDTVSWYQQALGQGPQFIFQYYEEEERQRGNFPDRFSGHQFPNYSSELNVNALLLGDSALYLCASSFRDNEQFFGPGTRLTVL.

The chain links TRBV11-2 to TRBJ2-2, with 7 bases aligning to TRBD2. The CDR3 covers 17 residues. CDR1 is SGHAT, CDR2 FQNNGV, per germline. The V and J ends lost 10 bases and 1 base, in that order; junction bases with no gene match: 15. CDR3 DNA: TGTGCCATCCCCCTAGCGGCCAAGATTAGGAACACCGGGGAGCTGTTTTTT. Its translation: CAIPLAAKIRNTGELFF. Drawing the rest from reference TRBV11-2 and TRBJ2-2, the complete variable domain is EAGVAQSPRYKIIEKRQSVAFWCNPISGHATLYWYQQILGQGPKLLIQFQNNGVVDDSQLPKDRFSAERLKGVDSTLKIQPAKLEDSAVYLCAIPLAAKIRNTGELFFGEGSRLTVL.

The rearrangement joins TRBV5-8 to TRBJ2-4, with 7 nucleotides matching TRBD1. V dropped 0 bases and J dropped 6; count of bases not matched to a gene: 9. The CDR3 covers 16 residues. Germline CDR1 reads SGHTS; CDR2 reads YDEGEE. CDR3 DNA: TGTGCCAGCAGCTTGGACCCGACAGGGAGTGGAAACATTCAGTACTTC. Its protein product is CASSLDPTGSGNIQYF.

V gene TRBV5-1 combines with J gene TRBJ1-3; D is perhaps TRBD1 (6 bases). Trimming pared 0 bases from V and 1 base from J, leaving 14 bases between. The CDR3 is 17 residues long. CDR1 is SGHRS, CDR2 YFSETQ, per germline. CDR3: CASSLESGGPSGNTIYF. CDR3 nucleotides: TGCGCCAGCAGCTTGGAATCGGGGGGCCCGTCTGGAAACACCATATATTTT.

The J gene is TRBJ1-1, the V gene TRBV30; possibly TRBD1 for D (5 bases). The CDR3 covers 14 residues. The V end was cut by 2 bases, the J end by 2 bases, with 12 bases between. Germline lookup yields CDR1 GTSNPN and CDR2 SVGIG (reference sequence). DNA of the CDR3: TGTGCCTGGAGTTCGACAGTAATAAACACTGAAGCTTTCTTT. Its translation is CAWSSTVINTEAFF.

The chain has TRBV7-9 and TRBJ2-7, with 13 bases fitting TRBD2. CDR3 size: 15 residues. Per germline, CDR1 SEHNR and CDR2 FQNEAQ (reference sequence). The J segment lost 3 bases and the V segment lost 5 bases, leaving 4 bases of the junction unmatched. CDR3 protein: CASSRRTSGSYEQYF. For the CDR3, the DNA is TGTGCCAGCAGCCGACGGACTAGCGGGAGCTACGAGCAGTACTTC.

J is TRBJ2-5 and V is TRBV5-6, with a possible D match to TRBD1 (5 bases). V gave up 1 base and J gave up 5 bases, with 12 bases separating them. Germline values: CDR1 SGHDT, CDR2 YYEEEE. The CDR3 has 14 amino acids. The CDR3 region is CASSLFPGIETQYF. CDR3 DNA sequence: TGTGCCAGCAGCTTGTTCCCAGGGATTGAGACCCAGTACTTC.

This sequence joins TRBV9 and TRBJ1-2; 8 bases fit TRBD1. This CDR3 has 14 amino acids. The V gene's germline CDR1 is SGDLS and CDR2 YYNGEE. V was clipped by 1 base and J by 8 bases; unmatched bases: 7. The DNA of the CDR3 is TGTGCCAGCAGCGTACAGCGACAGGGGCACGGCTACACCTTC. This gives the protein CASSVQRQGHGYTF.

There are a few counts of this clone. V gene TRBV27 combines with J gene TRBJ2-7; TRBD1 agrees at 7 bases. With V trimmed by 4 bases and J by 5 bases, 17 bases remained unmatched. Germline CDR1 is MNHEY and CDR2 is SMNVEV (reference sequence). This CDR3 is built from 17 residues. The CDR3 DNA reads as TGTGCCAGCAGTTGTTATCTTGAAGACAGGGAGTACCACGAGCAGTACTTC. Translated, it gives CASSCYLEDREYHEQYF.

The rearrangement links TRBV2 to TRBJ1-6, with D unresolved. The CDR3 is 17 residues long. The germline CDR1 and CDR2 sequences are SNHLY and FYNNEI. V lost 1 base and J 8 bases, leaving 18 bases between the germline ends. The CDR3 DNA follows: TGTGCCAGCAGTGAAGGTGCCAGCGGGAGTGATGATTCACCCCTCCACTTT. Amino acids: CASSEGASGSDDSPLHF.